The 10 T cell receptor beta chains given below trace back to one sample, sequenced in a study of T cells expressing NK-cell markers. Following a re-call of the 5' RACE reads, TCRdb has one entry per CDR3 protein and lacks DNA. Reported are approximately 170,000 distinct CDR3 sequences; the ten largest clones contain 20% to 25%. The specimen sequenced was blood T cells: a sorted CD56 or NKG2C T cell subset, CD4+ or CD8+ T cells, or bulk PBMC T cells (not recorded which). The receptors were sampled from a man between 18 and 69 years old in good health.

The chain has TRBV7-6 and TRBJ2-7; TCRdb's assignment of TRBD1 cannot be checked, as there is no DNA. Germline CDR1 reads SGHVS; CDR2 reads FNYEAQ. The CDR3 is made up of 15 amino acids. CDR3 in amino acids: CASSLPTGAHHEQYF.

The J gene is TRBJ1-2, the V gene TRBV11-2. Germline V CDR1 and CDR2: SGHAT, FQNNGV. There are 13 residues in the CDR3. CDR3 sequence reads: CASSAGRANGYTF. The complete variable domain, with remaining parts taken from reference TRBV11-2 and TRBJ1-2, reads EAGVAQSPRYKIIEKRQSVAFWCNPISGHATLYWYQQILGQGPKLLIQFQNNGVVDDSQLPKDRFSAERLKGVDSTLKIQPAKLEDSAVYLCASSAGRANGYTFGSGTRLTVV.

V usage is TRBV19 and J usage is TRBJ2-1; TCRdb picks TRBD2, but there is no DNA to check that call. Per germline, CDR1 LNHDA and CDR2 SQIVND (reference sequence). The CDR3 loop spans 16 amino acids. CDR3 loop: CASSIGERRYYNEQFF.

The chain links TRBV2 to TRBJ2-7. The CDR3 has 15 residues. Per germline, CDR1 SNHLY and CDR2 FYNNEI. CDR3 protein: CASSGRGEFRYEQYF.

The chain links TRBV20-1 to TRBJ2-7; TCRdb reports TRBD1, a call that lacks DNA to check it against. The germline V gene encodes CDR1 DFQATT and CDR2 SNEGSKA (reference sequence). This CDR3 contains 17 residues. The CDR3 here is CSARDAQGAGASYEQYF.

V and J are TRBV11-2 and TRBJ2-1; TCRdb gives TRBD1 as the D gene, but with no DNA this cannot be confirmed. Germline loops: CDR1 SGHAT, CDR2 FQNNGV. The CDR3 runs to 14 residues. CDR3 residues: CASSLAGGLDEQFF. The full variable domain, its missing parts supplied by reference TRBV11-2 and TRBJ2-1, is EAGVAQSPRYKIIEKRQSVAFWCNPISGHATLYWYQQILGQGPKLLIQFQNNGVVDDSQLPKDRFSAERLKGVDSTLKIQPAKLEDSAVYLCASSLAGGLDEQFFGPGTRLTVL.

The V and J genes are TRBV27 and TRBJ2-1. This CDR3 region has 15 residues. Germline CDR1 MNHEY, CDR2 SMNVEV (reference sequence). The CDR3 is CASSPWESSYNEQFF.

The genes are TRBV9 and TRBJ1-3; with no DNA, the TCRdb D assignment of TRBD1 cannot be verified. Germline CDR1 SGDLS, CDR2 YYNGEE. This CDR3 is built from 15 residues. The chain's CDR3 is CASSEETVSGNTIYF.

The CDR3 is CASSHGQENTGELFF. The chain is built from TRBV23-1 and TRBJ2-2; no DNA is available, so the TRBD1 call from TCRdb remains unchecked. TRBV23-1 is identified as an open reading frame with a role that is uncertain. The CDR3 is made up of 15 amino acids.

V usage is TRBV12-3 or TRBV12-4 and J usage is TRBJ2-2; TCRdb's D call of TRBD2 is untestable without DNA. The CDR3 spans 16 residues. This chain's CDR3 is CASSPTSGGRTGELFF.